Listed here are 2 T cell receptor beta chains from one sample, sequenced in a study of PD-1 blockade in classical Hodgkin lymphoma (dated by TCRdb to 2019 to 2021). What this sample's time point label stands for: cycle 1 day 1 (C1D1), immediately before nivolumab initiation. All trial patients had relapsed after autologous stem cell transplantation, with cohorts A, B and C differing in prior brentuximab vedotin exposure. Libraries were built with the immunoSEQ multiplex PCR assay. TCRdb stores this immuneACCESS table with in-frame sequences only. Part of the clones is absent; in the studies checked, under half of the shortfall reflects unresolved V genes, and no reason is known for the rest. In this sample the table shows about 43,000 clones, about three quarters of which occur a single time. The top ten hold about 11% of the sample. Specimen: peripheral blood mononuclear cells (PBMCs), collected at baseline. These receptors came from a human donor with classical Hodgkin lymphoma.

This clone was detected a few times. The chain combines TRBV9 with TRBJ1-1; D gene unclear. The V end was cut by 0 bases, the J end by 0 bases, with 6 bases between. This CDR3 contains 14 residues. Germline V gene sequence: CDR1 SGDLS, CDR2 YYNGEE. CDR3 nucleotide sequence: TGTGCCAGCAGCGTAGGCGAATTGAACACTGAAGCTTTCTTT. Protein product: CASSVGELNTEAFF.

CDR3 DNA: TGTGCCAGCAGCGTGTCGTCGGCGGAGACCCAGTACTTC. Its translation: CASSVSSAETQYF. The chain combines TRBV9 with TRBJ2-5; D gene uncertain. V dropped 2 bases and J dropped 5 bases, with 10 bases sitting between them. The CDR3 is made up of 13 amino acids. Germline CDR1 reads SGDLS; CDR2 reads YYNGEE.